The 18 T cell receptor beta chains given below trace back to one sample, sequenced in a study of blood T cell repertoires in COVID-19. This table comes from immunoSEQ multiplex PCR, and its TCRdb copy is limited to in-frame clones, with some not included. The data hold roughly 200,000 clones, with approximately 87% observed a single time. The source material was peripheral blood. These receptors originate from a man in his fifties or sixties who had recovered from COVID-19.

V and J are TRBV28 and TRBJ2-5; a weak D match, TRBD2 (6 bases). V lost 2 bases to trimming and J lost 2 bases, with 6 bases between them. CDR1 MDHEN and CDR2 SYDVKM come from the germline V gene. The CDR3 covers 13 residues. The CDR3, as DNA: TGTGCCAGCAGTTTAGGGGGGCAAGAGACCCAGTACTTC. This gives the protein CASSLGGQETQYF.

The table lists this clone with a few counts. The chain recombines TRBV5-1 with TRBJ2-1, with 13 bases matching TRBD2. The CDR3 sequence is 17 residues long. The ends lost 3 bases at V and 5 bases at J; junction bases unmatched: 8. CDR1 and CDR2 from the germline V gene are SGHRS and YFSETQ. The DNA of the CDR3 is TGCGCCAGCAGCTCTGGACTAGCGGGGGCGTTGGACAATGAGCAGTTCTTC. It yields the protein CASSSGLAGALDNEQFF.

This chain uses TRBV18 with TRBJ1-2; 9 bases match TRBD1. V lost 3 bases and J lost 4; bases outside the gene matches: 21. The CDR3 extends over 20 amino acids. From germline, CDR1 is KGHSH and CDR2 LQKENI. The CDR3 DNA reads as TGTGCCAGCTCACCTTTTAATACCGGGACAGGGACACACCTTGCCTATGGCTACACCTTC. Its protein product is CASSPFNTGTGTHLAYGYTF.

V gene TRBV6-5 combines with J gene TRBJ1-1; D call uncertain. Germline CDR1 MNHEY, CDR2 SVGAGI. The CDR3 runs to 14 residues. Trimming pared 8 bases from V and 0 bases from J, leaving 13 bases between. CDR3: CASFDGIMNTEAFF. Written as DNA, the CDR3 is TGTGCCAGCTTCGACGGGATTATGAACACTGAAGCTTTCTTT.

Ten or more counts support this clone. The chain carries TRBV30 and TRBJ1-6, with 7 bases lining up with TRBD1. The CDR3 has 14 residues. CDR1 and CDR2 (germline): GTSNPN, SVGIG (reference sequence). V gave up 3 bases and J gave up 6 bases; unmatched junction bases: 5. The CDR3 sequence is CAWSDGTANSPLHF. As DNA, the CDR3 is TGTGCCTGGAGCGACGGGACAGCTAATTCACCCCTCCACTTT.

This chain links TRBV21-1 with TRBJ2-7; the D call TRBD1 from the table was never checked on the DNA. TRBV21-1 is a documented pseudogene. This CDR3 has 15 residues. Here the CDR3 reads CASRTQGSAFCEQYF. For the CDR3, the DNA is TGTGCCAGCAGGACCCAGGGGTCAGCCTTTTGCGAGCAGTACTTC.

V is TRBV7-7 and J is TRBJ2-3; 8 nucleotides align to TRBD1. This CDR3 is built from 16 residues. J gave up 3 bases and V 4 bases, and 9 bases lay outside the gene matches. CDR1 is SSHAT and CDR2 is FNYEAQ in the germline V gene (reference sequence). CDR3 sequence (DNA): TGTGCCAGCAGCTCCGGACAGGGCATGGCGACAGATACGCAGTATTTT. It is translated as CASSSGQGMATDTQYF.

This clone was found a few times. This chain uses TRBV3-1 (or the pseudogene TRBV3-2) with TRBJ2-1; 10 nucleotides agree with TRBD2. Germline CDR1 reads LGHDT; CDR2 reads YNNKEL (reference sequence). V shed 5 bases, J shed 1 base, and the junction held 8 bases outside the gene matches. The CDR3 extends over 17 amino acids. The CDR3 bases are TGTGCCAGCAGCGACCCCAGCGGGGGGGTGTCCTACAATGAGCAGTTCTTC. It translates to CASSDPSGGVSYNEQFF.

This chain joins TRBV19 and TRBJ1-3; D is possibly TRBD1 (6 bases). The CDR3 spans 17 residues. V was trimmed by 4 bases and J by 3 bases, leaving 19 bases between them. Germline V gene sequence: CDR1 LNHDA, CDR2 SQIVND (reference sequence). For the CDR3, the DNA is TGTGCCAGTAGTACCGACCAGGGGTCGATGCGTGGAAACACCATATATTTT. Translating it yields CASSTDQGSMRGNTIYF.

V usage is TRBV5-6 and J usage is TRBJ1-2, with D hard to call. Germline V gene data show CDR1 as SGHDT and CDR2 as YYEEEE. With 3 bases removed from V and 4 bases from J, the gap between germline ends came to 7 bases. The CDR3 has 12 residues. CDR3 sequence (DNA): TGTGCCAGCAGCTCAGGAAGCTATGGCTACACCTTC. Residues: CASSSGSYGYTF.

The CDR3 is CASSRRTGGDKAFF. CDR3 DNA sequence: TGTGCCAGCAGCCGCCGGACAGGAGGGGATAAAGCTTTCTTT. J is TRBJ1-1 and V is TRBV11-2, with 7 bases aligning to TRBD1. V gave up 5 bases and J gave up 9 bases; unmatched junction bases: 12. The CDR3 sequence is 14 residues long. CDR1 is SGHAT, CDR2 FQNNGV, per germline.

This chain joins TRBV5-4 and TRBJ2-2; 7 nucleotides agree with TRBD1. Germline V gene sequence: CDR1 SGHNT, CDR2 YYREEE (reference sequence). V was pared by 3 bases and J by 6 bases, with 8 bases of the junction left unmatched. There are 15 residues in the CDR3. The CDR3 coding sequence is TGTGCCAGCAGCTCTTACAGGGGTGGGGCCGGGGAGCTGTTTTTT. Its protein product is CASSSYRGGAGELFF.

CDR3 coding DNA: TGTGCCAGCAATCGCAGGACAGACTACGAGCAGTACTTC. This sequence encodes CASNRRTDYEQYF. The chain links TRBV12-3 or TRBV12-4 to TRBJ2-7, with D perhaps matching TRBD1 (6 bases). With 7 bases removed from V and 3 bases from J, the gap between germline ends came to 13 bases. This CDR3 is 13 amino acids long.

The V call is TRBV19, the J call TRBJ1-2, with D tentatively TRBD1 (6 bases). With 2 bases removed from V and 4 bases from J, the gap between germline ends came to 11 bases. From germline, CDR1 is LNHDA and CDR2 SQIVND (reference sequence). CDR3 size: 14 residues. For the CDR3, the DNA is TGTGCCAGTAGTATACAGACAGGAATCTATGGCTACACCTTC. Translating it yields CASSIQTGIYGYTF. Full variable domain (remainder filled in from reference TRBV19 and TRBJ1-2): DGGITQSPKYLFRKEGQNVTLSCEQNLNHDAMYWYRQDPGQGLRLIYYSQIVNDFQKGDIAEGYSVSREKKESFPLTVTSAQKNPTAFYLCASSIQTGIYGYTFGSGTRLTVV.

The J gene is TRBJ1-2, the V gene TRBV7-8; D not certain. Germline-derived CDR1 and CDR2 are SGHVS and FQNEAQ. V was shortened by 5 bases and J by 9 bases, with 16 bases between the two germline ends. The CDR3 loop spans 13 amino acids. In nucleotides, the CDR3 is TGTGCCAGCAGCGTTTCTTTTACGGTGAGCTACACCTTC. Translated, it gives CASSVSFTVSYTF.

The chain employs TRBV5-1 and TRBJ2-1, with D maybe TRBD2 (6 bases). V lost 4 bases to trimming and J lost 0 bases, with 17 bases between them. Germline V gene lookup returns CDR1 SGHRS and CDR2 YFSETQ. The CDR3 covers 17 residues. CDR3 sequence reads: CASSPGLRGISYNEQFF. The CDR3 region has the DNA TGCGCCAGCAGCCCAGGACTAAGGGGAATCTCCTACAATGAGCAGTTCTTC.

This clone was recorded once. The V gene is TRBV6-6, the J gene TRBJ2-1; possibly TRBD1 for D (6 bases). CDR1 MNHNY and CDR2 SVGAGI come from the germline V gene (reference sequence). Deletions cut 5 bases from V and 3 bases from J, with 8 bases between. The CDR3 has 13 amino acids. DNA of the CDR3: TGTGCCAGCAGTAAGGGGGACTACAATGAGCAGTTCTTC. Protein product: CASSKGDYNEQFF.

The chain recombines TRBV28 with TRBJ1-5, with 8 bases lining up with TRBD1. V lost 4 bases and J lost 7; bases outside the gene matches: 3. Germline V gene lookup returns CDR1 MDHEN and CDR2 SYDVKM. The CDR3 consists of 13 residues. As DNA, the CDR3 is TGTGCCAGCAGTTGGACAGGGAGGCAGCCCCAGCATTTT. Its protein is CASSWTGRQPQHF.